Shown below are 9 T cell receptor beta chains from a single sample sequenced in a study of blood T cell repertoires in COVID-19. Some clones are missing from TCRdb's copy, which holds only in-frame ones; the method was immunoSEQ multiplex PCR. The sample shows roughly 110,000 clones, around 88% of them seen only once. The sequenced material came from peripheral blood. The receptors stem from a man between 45 and 60 years old with active or convalescent COVID-19.

The V call is TRBV19, the J call TRBJ2-2; TRBD2 might be the D (5 bases). The CDR3 has 14 residues. Germline V gene sequence: CDR1 LNHDA, CDR2 SQIVND (reference sequence). The V gene lost 6 bases and the J gene lost 4 bases, with 12 bases spanning the gap. CDR3 nucleotide sequence: TGTGCCAGTAGCATCAGAGAGGGCACCGGGGAGCTGTTTTTT. The encoded protein is CASSIREGTGELFF.

The chain carries TRBV28 and TRBJ2-7; TRBD1 matches at 10 bases. CDR1 and CDR2 from the germline V gene are MDHEN and SYDVKM. Trimming at V came to 5 bases and at J to 1 base, leaving 5 bases not matched to a gene. There are 15 residues in the CDR3. The CDR3 DNA reads as TGTGCCAGCAGTACCGCGGGACAGGGGTCCTACGAGCAGTACTTC. It translates to CASSTAGQGSYEQYF. The full variable domain, completed using reference TRBV28 and TRBJ2-7, is DVKVTQSSRYLVKRTGEKVFLECVQDMDHENMFWYRQDPGLGLRLIYFSYDVKMKEKGDIPEGYSVSREKKERFSLILESASTNQTSMYLCASSTAGQGSYEQYFGPGTRLTVT.

The chain links TRBV7-2 to TRBJ2-7, with 9 bases fitting TRBD1. Germline loops: CDR1 SGHTA, CDR2 FQGNSA. After removal of 2 bases from V and 4 bases from J, the junction contained 3 bases not matched to a gene. The length of the CDR3 is 14 residues. The CDR3 reads CASSLMGQGYEQYF. CDR3 nucleotides: TGTGCCAGCAGCTTAATGGGACAGGGATACGAGCAGTACTTC.

The V gene is TRBV28, the J gene TRBJ2-1; weak D call: TRBD2 (5 bases). The CDR3 consists of 15 residues. The V gene's germline CDR1 is MDHEN and CDR2 SYDVKM. Trimming took off 4 bases at V and 6 bases at J, with 16 bases between the two ends. CDR3 region: CASSSPYRGVNEQFF. The CDR3 region has the DNA TGTGCCAGCAGTTCTCCGTATCGGGGAGTCAATGAGCAGTTCTTC. Supplemented by reference TRBV28 and TRBJ2-1, the full variable domain reads DVKVTQSSRYLVKRTGEKVFLECVQDMDHENMFWYRQDPGLGLRLIYFSYDVKMKEKGDIPEGYSVSREKKERFSLILESASTNQTSMYLCASSSPYRGVNEQFFGPGTRLTVL.

This chain joins TRBV18 and TRBJ1-6, with D possibly being TRBD1 (5 bases). The V gene lost 0 bases and the J gene lost 5 bases, with 14 bases spanning the gap. The CDR3 has 17 amino acids. Germline V CDR1 and CDR2: KGHSH, LQKENI. The chain's CDR3 is CASSPPGGGTDNSPLHF. DNA of the CDR3: TGTGCCAGCTCACCACCCGGGGGGGGTACCGATAATTCACCCCTCCACTTT. Drawing the rest from reference TRBV18 and TRBJ1-6, the complete variable domain is NAGVMQNPRHLVRRRGQEARLRCSPMKGHSHVYWYRQLPEEGLKFMVYLQKENIIDESGMPKERFSAEFPKEGPSILRIQQVVRGDSAAYFCASSPPGGGTDNSPLHFGNGTRLTVT.

CDR3 in amino acids: CSAPGRKTQYF. The CDR3 nucleotides are TGCAGTGCTCCAGGGAGGAAGACCCAGTACTTC. The chain uses TRBV20-1 and TRBJ2-5, with a tentative D call TRBD2 (6 bases). The CDR3 runs 11 residues. Germline CDR1 and CDR2: DFQATT and SNEGSKA (reference sequence). The V end lost 5 bases, the J end lost 6 bases, and 10 bases lay between the germline ends.

This chain joins TRBV28 and TRBJ2-5, with 7 bases that match TRBD2. V lost 6 bases and J lost 2; bases outside the gene matches: 12. Per germline, CDR1 MDHEN and CDR2 SYDVKM. This CDR3 contains 16 residues. The CDR3 coding sequence is TGTGCCAGCAGCCGACGGACTAGGAGGCGGCAAGAGACCCAGTACTTC. It yields the protein CASSRRTRRRQETQYF. The full variable domain, with the rest looked up from reference TRBV28 and TRBJ2-5, is DVKVTQSSRYLVKRTGEKVFLECVQDMDHENMFWYRQDPGLGLRLIYFSYDVKMKEKGDIPEGYSVSREKKERFSLILESASTNQTSMYLCASSRRTRRRQETQYFGPGTRLLVL.

The chain joins TRBV2 to TRBJ2-1; D may be TRBD1 (6 bases). Germline-derived CDR1 and CDR2 are SNHLY and FYNNEI. The CDR3 contains 13 residues. Trimming removed 1 base from V and 10 bases from J, with 11 bases in between. The CDR3 DNA is TGTGCCAGCAGTGAAGAAGGGGGTAGAGAGCAGTTCTTC. Translated: CASSEEGGREQFF. Combining the CDR3 with reference TRBV2 and TRBJ2-1 gives the whole variable domain EPEVTQTPSHQVTQMGQEVILRCVPISNHLYFYWYRQILGQKVEFLVSFYNNEISEKSEIFDDQFSVERPDGSNFTLKIRSTKLEDSAMYFCASSEEGGREQFFGPGTRLTVL.

V is TRBV6-5 and J is TRBJ1-2; D is possibly TRBD1 (5 bases). V was clipped by 6 bases and J by 8 bases, with 16 bases between them. The CDR3 runs 13 residues. Germline V CDR1 and CDR2: MNHEY, SVGAGI. CDR3: CASRPPGLGGYTF. The CDR3 nucleotides read TGTGCCAGCAGACCACCAGGGCTGGGAGGCTACACCTTC.